This TCR beta chain emerged from a study of cytomegalovirus exposure and HLA in healthy donors. General study results and limits: According to a subsequent analysis, TCR clusters identified in the first cohort showed a tendency to co-occur across the roughly 120 validation repertoires. The classifier was said to identify cytomegalovirus status with high specificity and sensitivity. Three CMV-associated chains proved CMV antigen-specific in vitro.

Per germline, CDR1 MNHEY and CDR2 SVGAGI. The CDR3 contains 15 residues. V was pared by 4 bases and J by 7 bases, with 14 bases between. Assay: immunoSEQ multiplex PCR; the TCRdb copy retains only in-frame clones and omits some. Of about 160,000 clones listed, over 80% are singletons. The donors were members of the validation cohort comprising approximately 110 subjects, separate from the roughly 730-subject first cohort. Remarks on this clone: Its antigen remains unidentified.

Input material: PBMCs. This TCR was recovered from a man younger than 45 in good health and CMV-seropositive. The rearrangement uses TRBV6-5 and TRBJ1-6; unclear D gene. The CDR3 loop is CASSSIRAGNSPLHF. In DNA form, the CDR3 reads TGTGCCAGCAGTTCCATTAGGGCGGGGAATTCACCCCTCCACTTT.